One and the same sample provided the 7 T cell receptor beta chains below, sequenced in a study of T cell repertoires in cytomegalovirus infection. Their antigens are not known. TCRdb used MiXCR to reprocess the reads, holding one entry per CDR3 protein. The data contain roughly 700,000 distinct CDR3 sequences, roughly a third of them singletons. The source was cultured PBMCs, collected from culture after CMV antigen stimulation. Receptors originate from a human donor in good health (CMV status not recorded). Some clones in this sample may be carry-over from other donors' samples.

This rearrangement joins TRBV19 to TRBJ2-1; TRBD1 matches at 7 bases. J was trimmed by 8 bases and V by 4 bases; bases with no gene match: 14. This CDR3 comprises 16 residues. The germline CDR1 and CDR2 sequences are LNHDA and SQIVND (reference sequence). The CDR3 loop reads CASSKDRDSFRYEQFF. The CDR3 DNA is TGTGCCAGTAGTAAGGACCGGGACAGTTTTCGGTATGAGCAGTTCTTC. Using reference TRBV19 and TRBJ2-1 for the parts outside the CDR3, the full variable domain is DGGITQSPKYLFRKEGQNVTLSCEQNLNHDAMYWYRQDPGQGLRLIYYSQIVNDFQKGDIAEGYSVSREKKESFPLTVTSAQKNPTAFYLCASSKDRDSFRYEQFFGPGTRLTVL.

This clonotype has a handful of counts. This sequence joins TRBV2 and TRBJ1-5, with D possibly TRBD1 on 5 matching bases. V dropped 6 bases and J dropped 7 bases, with 16 bases sitting between them. The CDR3 is 14 amino acids. CDR1 SNHLY and CDR2 FYNNEI come from the germline V gene. The DNA of the CDR3 is TGTGCCAGCAGCCTCGGGACTCGTTGGCAGCCCCAGCATTTT. Translating gives CASSLGTRWQPQHF.

This clonotype has more than one count but fewer than ten. The chain links TRBV12-3 or TRBV12-4 to TRBJ2-1, with 8 bases matching TRBD2. The CDR3 sequence is 17 residues long. Losses at the gene ends were 0 bases for V and 0 bases for J; bases not matched to a gene: 4. The CDR3 loop is CASSLAGLVDSYNEQFF. The CDR3 nucleotides are TGTGCCAGCAGTTTAGCGGGACTAGTCGACTCCTACAATGAGCAGTTCTTC.

The rearrangement uses TRBV20-1 and TRBJ2-6; no firm D call. This CDR3 spans 15 amino acids. V was pared by 0 bases and J by 3 bases, with 9 bases between. Germline V gene sequence: CDR1 DFQATT, CDR2 SNEGSKA (reference sequence). CDR3 sequence (DNA): TGCAGTGCTAGAGATACGGCTAGTGGGGCCAACGTCCTGACTTTC. The encoded protein is CSARDTASGANVLTF.

This clonotype has a handful of counts. The chain combines TRBV7-2 with TRBJ2-1; D is unresolved. The CDR3 sequence is 12 residues long. Germline V gene lookup returns CDR1 SGHTA and CDR2 FQGNSA. V shed 4 bases and J shed 3 bases, with 4 bases lying between them. The chain's CDR3 is CASSYFYNEQFF. CDR3 nucleotide sequence: TGTGCCAGCAGCTACTTCTACAATGAGCAGTTCTTC.

There are a few counts of this clonotype. The chain employs TRBV4-1 and TRBJ2-1; perhaps TRBD2 as D (5 bases). Germline V gene lookup returns CDR1 MGHRA and CDR2 YSYEKL. V lost 1 base, J lost 7 bases, and 8 bases lay in between. The length of the CDR3 is 13 residues. CDR3 nucleotide sequence: TGCGCCAGCAGCCAAGTAGGACTTAATGAGCAGTTCTTC. Translated, it gives CASSQVGLNEQFF.

This clonotype was seen a few times. V gene TRBV12-3 or TRBV12-4 combines with J gene TRBJ1-3; the D is unclear. Deletions cut 0 bases from V and 9 bases from J, with 12 bases between. The CDR3 covers 14 residues. DNA of the CDR3: TGTGCCAGCAGTTTAGCCGGCCCGGAGGCCACCATATATTTT. Amino acid sequence: CASSLAGPEATIYF.